This T cell receptor beta chain is from a study of blood T cell repertoires in COVID-19. The sample holds a few counts of this clone. Generated by immunoSEQ multiplex PCR, the TCRdb table keeps only in-frame clones and is missing some. Of some 140,000 clones listed, roughly four fifths are singletons. CDR1 and CDR2 from the germline V gene are SGHDN and FVKESK. The CDR3 is made up of 13 amino acids. The germline V and J ends were trimmed by 4 bases and 4 bases, with 11 bases remaining between them. The clonotype originates from a man aged 80 or over with acute or convalescent COVID-19. Sample: peripheral blood. The rearrangement links TRBV14 to TRBJ2-7; TRBD1 might be the D (6 bases). The CDR3 is CASSLKQGYEQYF. In DNA form, the CDR3 reads TGTGCCAGCAGCCTAAAACAGGGTTACGAGCAGTACTTC.